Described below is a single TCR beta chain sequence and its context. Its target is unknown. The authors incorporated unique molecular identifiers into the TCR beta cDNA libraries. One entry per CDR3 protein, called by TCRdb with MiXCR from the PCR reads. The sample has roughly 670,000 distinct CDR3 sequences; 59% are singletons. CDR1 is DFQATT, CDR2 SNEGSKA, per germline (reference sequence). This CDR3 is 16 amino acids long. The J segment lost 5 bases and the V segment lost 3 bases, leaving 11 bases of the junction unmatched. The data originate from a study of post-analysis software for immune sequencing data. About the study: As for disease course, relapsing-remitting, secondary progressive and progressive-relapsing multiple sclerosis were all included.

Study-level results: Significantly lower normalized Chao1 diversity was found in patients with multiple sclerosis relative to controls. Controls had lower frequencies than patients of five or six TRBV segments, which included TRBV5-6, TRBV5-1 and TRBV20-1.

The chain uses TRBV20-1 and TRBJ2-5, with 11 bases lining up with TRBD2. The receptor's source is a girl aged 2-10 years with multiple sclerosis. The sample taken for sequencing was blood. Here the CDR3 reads CSASPTLAGAQETQYF. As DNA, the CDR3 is TGCAGTGCTAGTCCGACACTAGCGGGGGCGCAGGAGACCCAGTACTTC.